This passage covers 28 T cell receptor beta chains from one sample sequenced in a study of cytomegalovirus exposure and HLA in healthy donors. The study ran its PCR with 60 Vbeta and 13 Jbeta primers. Profiled with immunoSEQ multiplex PCR; TCRdb holds only in-frame clones, not every one. The profile shows about 190,000 clones, 65% to 75% of them singletons. Input material: PBMCs. The source is a man in his thirties or forties in good health and CMV-seropositive.

The chain joins TRBV28 to TRBJ1-5; 8 bases map to TRBD1. The CDR3 is 12 amino acids. The V gene end was trimmed by 2 bases and the J gene end by 12 bases; junction bases not matched to a gene: 3. Germline V CDR1 and CDR2: MDHEN, SYDVKM. The CDR3 DNA is TGTGCCAGCAGTTTAGCAGGGGGCGGCCAGCATTTT. Translation gives CASSLAGGGQHF.

The chain combines TRBV11-3 with TRBJ2-1; 12 bases align to TRBD2. CDR3 length equals 18 residues. V lost 6 bases, J lost 3 bases, and 12 bases stayed unmatched. Germline CDR1 SGHNT, CDR2 YENEEA. The CDR3 DNA is TGTGCCAGCAGTTTCCTACCCTTGACTAGCGGGAGCTACAATGAGCAGTTCTTC. It yields the protein CASSFLPLTSGSYNEQFF.

The J gene is TRBJ2-5, the V gene TRBV9; D perhaps matches TRBD2 (5 bases). Germline V CDR1 and CDR2: SGDLS, YYNGEE. Trimming stripped 4 bases from V and 5 bases from J, with 12 bases between. The CDR3 has 13 amino acids. For the CDR3, the DNA is TGTGCCAGCAGCCTACGGACGGGGGAGACCCAGTACTTC. Translated: CASSLRTGETQYF.

V is TRBV5-5 and J is TRBJ2-3; D possibly corresponds to TRBD1 (7 bases). V was shortened by 4 bases and J by 5 bases, with 14 bases between the two germline ends. The germline V gene encodes CDR1 SGHKS and CDR2 YYEKEE (reference sequence). The CDR3 is 14 amino acids. CDR3 protein: CASSAGQSQDTQYF. As DNA, the CDR3 is TGTGCCAGCAGCGCGGGACAGTCTCAAGATACGCAGTATTTT.

The chain couples TRBV5-1 to TRBJ1-1, with D tentatively TRBD1 (6 bases). Germline V gives CDR1 SGHRS, CDR2 YFSETQ. The CDR3 runs to 15 residues. The V gene lost 4 bases and the J gene lost 6 bases, with 19 bases spanning the gap. CDR3 protein: CASSPGGARGSEAFF. The CDR3 region has the DNA TGCGCCAGCAGCCCGGGGGGGGCGCGAGGGTCTGAAGCTTTCTTT. Complete variable domain (other parts from reference TRBV5-1 and TRBJ1-1): KAGVTQTPRYLIKTRGQQVTLSCSPISGHRSVSWYQQTPGQGLQFLFEYFSETQRNKGNFPGRFSGRQFSNSRSEMNVSTLELGDSALYLCASSPGGARGSEAFFGQGTRLTVV.

This chain links TRBV2 with TRBJ2-2; 7 nucleotides match TRBD1. The germline V gene encodes CDR1 SNHLY and CDR2 FYNNEI. CDR3 length: 14 amino acids. With 6 bases clipped from V and 7 bases from J, the junction kept 8 bases outside the gene matches. The CDR3 reads CASSQQGQGGELFF. In DNA, the CDR3 is TGTGCCAGCAGCCAACAGGGGCAGGGCGGGGAGCTGTTTTTT.

The J gene is TRBJ2-7, the V gene TRBV27; 8 positions match TRBD2. The V gene end was trimmed by 7 bases and the J gene end by 2 bases; junction bases not matched to a gene: 10. CDR3 length: 15 residues. Germline assignment: CDR1 MNHEY and CDR2 SMNVEV (reference sequence). CDR3 bases: TGTGCCAGCACCCCTAAGAGCGGGGGTACCTACGAGCAGTACTTC. The encoded protein is CASTPKSGGTYEQYF.

The gene calls are TRBV11-3 and TRBJ2-1, with TRBD2 as a possible D gene (5 bases). The CDR3 has 16 amino acids. The V and J ends lost 5 bases and 3 bases respectively, with 17 bases between them. The germline V gene encodes CDR1 SGHNT and CDR2 YENEEA. The CDR3 sequence: CASSPGGGPRYNEQFF. The CDR3 DNA sequence: TGTGCCAGCAGCCCAGGAGGCGGGCCTCGCTACAATGAGCAGTTCTTC.

This clone was picked up a small number of times. The chain is built from TRBV6-1 and TRBJ1-2; D uncertain. Germline CDR1 is MNHNS and CDR2 is SASEGT. The CDR3 has 15 residues. V was cut by 0 bases and J by 0 bases, with 8 bases left in between. The CDR3 nucleotides read TGTGCCAGCAGTGAAGCGCGGAGCGCTAACTATGGCTACACCTTC. Amino acids: CASSEARSANYGYTF.

The rearrangement joins TRBV5-1 to TRBJ2-2, with 8 bases fitting TRBD2. CDR1 is SGHRS, CDR2 YFSETQ, per germline. The CDR3 extends over 16 amino acids. With 4 bases clipped from V and 5 bases from J, the junction kept 10 bases outside the gene matches. The CDR3 sequence: CASSAGTSGGTGELFF. The CDR3 DNA reads as TGCGCCAGCAGCGCCGGGACATCGGGAGGGACCGGGGAGCTGTTTTTT. Together with reference TRBV5-1 and TRBJ2-2, the CDR3 gives the full variable domain: KAGVTQTPRYLIKTRGQQVTLSCSPISGHRSVSWYQQTPGQGLQFLFEYFSETQRNKGNFPGRFSGRQFSNSRSEMNVSTLELGDSALYLCASSAGTSGGTGELFFGEGSRLTVL.

The V call is TRBV28, the J call TRBJ1-1; no clear D. V lost 5 bases and J lost 3, with 16 bases in between. The CDR3 extends over 15 amino acids. The germline V gene encodes CDR1 MDHEN and CDR2 SYDVKM. In DNA, the CDR3 is TGTGCCAGCAGTCGTACCGGGATACCTTACACTGAAGCTTTCTTT. Translated, it gives CASSRTGIPYTEAFF.

The genes are TRBV19 and TRBJ2-7; tentative D call: TRBD1 (6 bases). Trimming cost V 6 bases and J 6 bases, with 15 bases left between them. The germline V gene encodes CDR1 LNHDA and CDR2 SQIVND (reference sequence). This CDR3 region has 13 residues. CDR3 sequence (DNA): TGTGCCAGTAGCCGAGACAGGTCTGGCGAGCAGTACTTC. Encoded protein: CASSRDRSGEQYF.

V is TRBV9 and J is TRBJ1-4; 7 bases agree with TRBD1. CDR1 is SGDLS, CDR2 YYNGEE, per germline. Germline trimming cut 4 bases from V and 6 bases from J; bases unmatched to any gene: 9. CDR3 length: 15 amino acids. The CDR3 DNA reads as TGTGCCAGCAGCCCGAGACAGGGACAATATGAAAAACTGTTTTTT. Translating gives CASSPRQGQYEKLFF.

The V call is TRBV19, the J call TRBJ2-5, with D possibly being TRBD1 (5 bases). Trimming took off 4 bases at V and 7 bases at J, with 25 bases between the two ends. In germline, CDR1 is LNHDA, CDR2 SQIVND (reference sequence). The CDR3 contains 17 residues. The CDR3 loop is CASSSPERGYGPGTQYF. CDR3 sequence (DNA): TGTGCCAGTAGTAGCCCGGAAAGGGGTTATGGGCCAGGGACCCAGTACTTC.

The chain employs TRBV5-1 and TRBJ1-5; no reliable D call. V shed 0 bases and J shed 2 bases, with 9 bases lying between them. Germline CDR1 and CDR2: SGHRS and YFSETQ. CDR3 length: 15 amino acids. The CDR3 DNA is TGCGCCAGCAGCTTGGGGGTCGCGGGCAATCAGCCCCAGCATTTT. Amino acids: CASSLGVAGNQPQHF.

The chain combines TRBV5-4 with TRBJ1-2; 7 bases line up with TRBD1. CDR1 and CDR2 from the germline V gene are SGHNT and YYREEE (reference sequence). The length of the CDR3 is 15 residues. V gave up 5 bases and J gave up 0 bases; unmatched junction bases: 7. CDR3 coding DNA: TGTGCCAGCAGTTGGGGGGACAGCCCTAACTATGGCTACACCTTC. Translating it yields CASSWGDSPNYGYTF.

The chain carries TRBV28 and TRBJ2-1, with 11 bases lining up with TRBD2. Germline V gene sequence: CDR1 MDHEN, CDR2 SYDVKM. The CDR3 sequence is 17 residues long. V was pared by 2 bases and J by 9 bases, with 12 bases of the junction left unmatched. CDR3 amino acids: CASSLGGRTSGRSEQFF. In DNA, the CDR3 is TGTGCCAGCAGTTTAGGGGGTAGGACTAGCGGGCGTAGTGAGCAGTTCTTC. Full variable domain (rest looked up from reference TRBV28 and TRBJ2-1): DVKVTQSSRYLVKRTGEKVFLECVQDMDHENMFWYRQDPGLGLRLIYFSYDVKMKEKGDIPEGYSVSREKKERFSLILESASTNQTSMYLCASSLGGRTSGRSEQFFGPGTRLTVL.

The rearrangement joins TRBV29-1 to TRBJ2-7, with TRBD2 as a possible D gene (6 bases). Germline V lookup: CDR1 SQVTM, CDR2 ANQGSEA. The CDR3 runs to 12 residues. V shed 7 bases and J shed 3 bases, with 13 bases lying between them. CDR3 residues: CSAAGPSYEQYF. The CDR3 nucleotides are TGCAGCGCCGCGGGACCGAGCTACGAGCAGTACTTC.

The V and J genes are TRBV7-2 and TRBJ2-5; TRBD2 aligns across 7 bases. The CDR3 runs to 13 residues. Germline V gene lookup returns CDR1 SGHTA and CDR2 FQGNSA. V gave up 8 bases and J gave up 1 base; unmatched junction bases: 4. The CDR3 DNA follows: TGTGCCAGCGGAGCGGGGCTCCAAGAGACCCAGTACTTC. It translates to CASGAGLQETQYF. Together with reference TRBV7-2 and TRBJ2-5, the CDR3 gives the full variable domain: GAGVSQSPSNKVTEKGKDVELRCDPISGHTALYWYRQSLGQGLEFLIYFQGNSAPDKSGLPSDRFSAERTGGSVSTLTIQRTQQEDSAVYLCASGAGLQETQYFGPGTRLLVL.

The V and J genes are TRBV25-1 and TRBJ1-2, with 11 bases fitting TRBD1. The CDR3 consists of 18 residues. The V gene end was trimmed by 6 bases and the J gene end by 8 bases; junction bases not matched to a gene: 20. The germline gives CDR1 MGHDK, CDR2 SYGVNS. The CDR3 nucleotides are TGTGCCAGCAGGCCGGGACAGGGGGAAAGTGGGTTCGGGGGCGGCTACACCTTC. Amino acid sequence: CASRPGQGESGFGGGYTF.

The chain uses TRBV7-2 and TRBJ2-5; TRBD1 matches 7 bases. Germline V CDR1 and CDR2: SGHTA, FQGNSA. CDR3 length equals 14 residues. J lost 1 base, V lost 5 bases, and 4 bases had no gene match. This CDR3 is CASSPGTVQETQYF. The CDR3 bases are TGTGCCAGCAGCCCTGGGACAGTCCAAGAGACCCAGTACTTC.

The V and J genes are TRBV9 and TRBJ2-5; 7 nucleotides line up with TRBD2. Germline trimming cut 4 bases from V and 2 bases from J; bases unmatched to any gene: 11. The CDR3 length is 16 residues. From germline, CDR1 is SGDLS and CDR2 YYNGEE. This CDR3 reads CASSKLAGVIQETQYF. CDR3 DNA: TGTGCCAGCAGCAAACTGGCGGGGGTAATACAAGAGACCCAGTACTTC.

The gene calls are TRBV21-1 and TRBJ1-2; the D call of TRBD1 is as the table states it, not checked on the DNA. TRBV21-1 is listed as a pseudogene. CDR3 length: 15 amino acids. The CDR3 spells CASSKGQGLNYGYTF. In DNA, the CDR3 is TGTGCCAGCAGCAAAGGGCAGGGTTTAAACTATGGCTACACCTTC.

The V and J genes are TRBV7-2 and TRBJ1-5; D ambiguous. V was trimmed by 5 bases and J by 6 bases, leaving 8 bases between them. Germline V gene lookup returns CDR1 SGHTA and CDR2 FQGNSA. This CDR3 is built from 12 residues. The CDR3 spells CASSPPGQPQHF. The CDR3 DNA reads TGTGCCAGCAGCCCCCCGGGTCAGCCCCAGCATTTT.

The chain combines TRBV18 with TRBJ2-1, with 7 nucleotides matching TRBD1. V gave up 3 bases and J gave up 1 base; unmatched junction bases: 3. This CDR3 region has 15 residues. Germline CDR1 KGHSH, CDR2 LQKENI. The CDR3 spells CASSPGTESYNEQFF. In DNA form, the CDR3 reads TGTGCCAGCTCACCCGGGACAGAGTCCTACAATGAGCAGTTCTTC.

The CDR3, as DNA: TGCGCCAGCAGCCAACCGGGTAGCGGAAACACCATATATTTT. It specifies CASSQPGSGNTIYF. The V call is TRBV4-1, the J call TRBJ1-3; D gene unclear. The V end was cut by 2 bases, the J end by 4 bases, with 9 bases between. Germline CDR1 is MGHRA and CDR2 is YSYEKL. The CDR3 sequence is 14 residues long.

The sample holds one count of this clone. The chain couples TRBV2 to TRBJ2-7; D might be TRBD1 (6 bases). CDR1 is SNHLY, CDR2 FYNNEI, per germline. The CDR3 runs to 12 residues. With 7 bases removed from V and 3 bases from J, the gap between germline ends came to 10 bases. The CDR3 DNA reads TGTGCCAGCAACAGGGACGTCTACGAGCAGTACTTC. Translating it yields CASNRDVYEQYF.

The chain uses TRBV2 and TRBJ2-7, with D possibly TRBD1 on 5 matching bases. V gave up 6 bases and J gave up 2 bases, with 11 bases separating them. The germline V gene encodes CDR1 SNHLY and CDR2 FYNNEI. The CDR3 is 13 residues long. CDR3 bases: TGTGCCAGCAGGGCGACAGATACCTACGAGCAGTACTTC. Translated: CASRATDTYEQYF.